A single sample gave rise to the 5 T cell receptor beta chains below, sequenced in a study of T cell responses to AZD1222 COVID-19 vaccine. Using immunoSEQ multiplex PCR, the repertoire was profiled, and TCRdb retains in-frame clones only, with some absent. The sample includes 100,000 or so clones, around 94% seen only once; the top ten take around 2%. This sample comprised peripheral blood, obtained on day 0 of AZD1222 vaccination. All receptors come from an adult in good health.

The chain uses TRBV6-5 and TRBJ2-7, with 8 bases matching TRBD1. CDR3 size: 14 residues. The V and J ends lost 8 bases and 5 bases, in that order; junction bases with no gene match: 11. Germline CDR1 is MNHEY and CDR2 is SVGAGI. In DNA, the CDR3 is TGTGCCAGCGCCTTTCCGGACAGGGTCCACGAGCAGTACTTC. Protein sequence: CASAFPDRVHEQYF.

CDR3 protein: CASSSRAAMTPPDTQYF. The DNA of the CDR3 is TGCGCCAGCAGCTCGCGGGCCGCTATGACACCGCCAGATACGCAGTATTTT. This rearrangement joins TRBV5-1 to TRBJ2-3; possibly TRBD2 for D (5 bases). V was trimmed by 3 bases and J by 4 bases, leaving 21 bases between them. The V gene's germline CDR1 is SGHRS and CDR2 YFSETQ. The CDR3 is 17 residues long.

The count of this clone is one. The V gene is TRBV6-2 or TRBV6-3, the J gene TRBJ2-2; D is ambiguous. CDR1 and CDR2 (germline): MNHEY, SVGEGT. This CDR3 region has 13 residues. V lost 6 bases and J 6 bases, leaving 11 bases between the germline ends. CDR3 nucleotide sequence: TGTGCCAGCAGCCCGTTTGGGGCCGGGGAGCTGTTTTTT. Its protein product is CASSPFGAGELFF.

The CDR3, as DNA: TGTGCCAGCAGCTTGGAAGACAGCACTGAAGCTTTCTTT. Translated, it gives CASSLEDSTEAFF. V is TRBV5-5 and J is TRBJ1-1, with D perhaps matching TRBD1 (5 bases). Trimming cost V 0 bases and J 4 bases, with 7 bases left between them. CDR1 SGHKS and CDR2 YYEKEE come from the germline V gene (reference sequence). The CDR3 contains 13 residues. The whole variable domain, filled in from reference TRBV5-5 and TRBJ1-1, reads DAGVTQSPTHLIKTRGQQVTLRCSPISGHKSVSWYQQVLGQGPQFIFQYYEKEERGRGNFPDRFSARQFPNYSSELNVNALLLGDSALYLCASSLEDSTEAFFGQGTRLTVV.

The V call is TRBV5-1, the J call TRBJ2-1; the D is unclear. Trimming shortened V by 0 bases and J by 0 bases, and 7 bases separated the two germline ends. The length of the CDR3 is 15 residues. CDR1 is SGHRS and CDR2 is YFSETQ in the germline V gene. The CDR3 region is CASSLAGSSYNEQFF. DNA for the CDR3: TGCGCCAGCAGCTTGGCAGGTTCCTCCTACAATGAGCAGTTCTTC.